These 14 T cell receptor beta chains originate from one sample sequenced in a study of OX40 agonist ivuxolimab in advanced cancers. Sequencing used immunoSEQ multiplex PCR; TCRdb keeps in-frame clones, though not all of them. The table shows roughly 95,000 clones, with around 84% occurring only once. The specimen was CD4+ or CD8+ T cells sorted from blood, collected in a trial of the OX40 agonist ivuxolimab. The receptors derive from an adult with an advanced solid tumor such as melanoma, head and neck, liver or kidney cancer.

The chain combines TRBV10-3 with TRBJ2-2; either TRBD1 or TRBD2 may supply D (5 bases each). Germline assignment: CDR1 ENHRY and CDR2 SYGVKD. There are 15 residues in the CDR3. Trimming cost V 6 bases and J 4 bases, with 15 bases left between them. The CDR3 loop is CAISGTSHGTGELFF. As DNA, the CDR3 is TGTGCCATCAGCGGGACCTCGCATGGCACCGGGGAGCTGTTTTTT.

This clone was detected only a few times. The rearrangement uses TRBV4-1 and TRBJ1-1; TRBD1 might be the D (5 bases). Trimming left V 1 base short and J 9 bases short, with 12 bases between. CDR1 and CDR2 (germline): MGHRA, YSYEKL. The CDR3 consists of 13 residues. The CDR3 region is CASSQGRGSKAFF. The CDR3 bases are TGCGCCAGCAGCCAAGGTCGGGGCTCGAAAGCTTTCTTT.

The CDR3 sequence: CASSTGTSGRLQETQYF. DNA of the CDR3: TGTGCCAGCAGCACCGGTACTAGCGGGAGGTTACAAGAGACCCAGTACTTC. The chain is built from TRBV5-8 and TRBJ2-5, with 12 bases that match TRBD2. Germline lookup yields CDR1 SGHTS and CDR2 YDEGEE. The trim removed 4 bases at V and 2 bases at J, leaving 9 bases unmatched. This CDR3 has 17 residues. Full variable domain (rest looked up from reference TRBV5-8 and TRBJ2-5): EAGVTQSPTHLIKTRGQQATLRCSPISGHTSVYWYQQALGLGLQFLLWYDEGEERNRGNFPPRFSGRQFPNYSSELNVNALELEDSALYLCASSTGTSGRLQETQYFGPGTRLLVL.

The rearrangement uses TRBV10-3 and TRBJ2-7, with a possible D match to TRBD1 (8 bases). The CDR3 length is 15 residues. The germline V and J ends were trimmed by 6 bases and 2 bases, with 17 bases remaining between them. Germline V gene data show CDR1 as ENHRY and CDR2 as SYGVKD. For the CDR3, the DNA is TGTGCCATCAGGGAGGGGGGGACAGGAACCTACGAGCAGTACTTC. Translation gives CAIREGGTGTYEQYF.

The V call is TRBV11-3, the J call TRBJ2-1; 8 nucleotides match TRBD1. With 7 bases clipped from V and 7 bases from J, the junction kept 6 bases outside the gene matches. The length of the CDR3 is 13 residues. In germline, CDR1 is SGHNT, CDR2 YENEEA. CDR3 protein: CASKTGQVNEQFF. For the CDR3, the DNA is TGTGCCAGCAAAACGGGACAGGTGAATGAGCAGTTCTTC.

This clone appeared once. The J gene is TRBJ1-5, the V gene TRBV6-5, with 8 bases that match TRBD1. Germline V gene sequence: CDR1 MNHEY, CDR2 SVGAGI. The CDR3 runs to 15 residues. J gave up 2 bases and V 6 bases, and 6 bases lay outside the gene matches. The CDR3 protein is CASSSDRAGNQPQHF. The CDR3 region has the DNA TGTGCCAGCAGCTCGGACAGGGCGGGCAATCAGCCCCAGCATTTT.

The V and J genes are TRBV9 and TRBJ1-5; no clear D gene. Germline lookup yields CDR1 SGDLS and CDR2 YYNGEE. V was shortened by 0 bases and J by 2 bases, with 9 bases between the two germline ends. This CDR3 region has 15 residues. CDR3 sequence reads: CASSVADGRNQPQHF. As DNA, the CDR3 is TGTGCCAGCAGCGTAGCTGACGGTCGCAATCAGCCCCAGCATTTT.

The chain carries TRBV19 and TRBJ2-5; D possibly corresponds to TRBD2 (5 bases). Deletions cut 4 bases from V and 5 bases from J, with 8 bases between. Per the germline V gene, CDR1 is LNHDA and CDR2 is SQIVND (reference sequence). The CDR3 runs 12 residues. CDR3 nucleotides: TGTGCCAGTAGTACGACGGGGGAGACCCAGTACTTC. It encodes CASSTTGETQYF.

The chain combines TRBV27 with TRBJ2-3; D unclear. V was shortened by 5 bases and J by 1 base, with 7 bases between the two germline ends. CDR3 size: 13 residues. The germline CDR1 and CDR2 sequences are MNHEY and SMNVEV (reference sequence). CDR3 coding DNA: TGTGCCAGCAGTCCGTGGGGCACAGATACGCAGTATTTT. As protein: CASSPWGTDTQYF.

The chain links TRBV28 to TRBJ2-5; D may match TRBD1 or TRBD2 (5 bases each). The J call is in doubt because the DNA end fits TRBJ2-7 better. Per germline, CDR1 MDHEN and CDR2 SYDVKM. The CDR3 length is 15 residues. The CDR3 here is CASSEGTARPYEQYF. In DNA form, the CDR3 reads TGTGCCAGCAGTGAGGGGACGGCGAGACCCTACGAGCAGTACTTC.

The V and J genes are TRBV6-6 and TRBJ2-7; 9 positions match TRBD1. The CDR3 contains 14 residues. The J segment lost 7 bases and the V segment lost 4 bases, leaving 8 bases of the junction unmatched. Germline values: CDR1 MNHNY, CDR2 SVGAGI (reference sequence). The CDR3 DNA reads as TGTGCCAGCAGTTCCCGGACAGGGGTAGAGGAGCAGTACTTC. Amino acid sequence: CASSSRTGVEEQYF.

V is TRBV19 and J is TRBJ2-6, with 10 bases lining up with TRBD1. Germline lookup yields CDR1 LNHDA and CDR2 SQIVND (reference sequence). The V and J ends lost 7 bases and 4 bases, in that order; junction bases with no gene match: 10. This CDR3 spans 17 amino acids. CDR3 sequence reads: CASTSRDRGDGANVLTF. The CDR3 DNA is TGTGCCAGTACCAGCCGGGACAGGGGAGACGGGGCCAACGTCCTGACTTTC.

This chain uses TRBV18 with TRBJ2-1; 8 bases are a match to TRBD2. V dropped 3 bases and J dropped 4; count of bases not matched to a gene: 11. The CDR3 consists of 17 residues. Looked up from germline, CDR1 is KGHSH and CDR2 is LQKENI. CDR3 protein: CASSPTAGAAYYNEQFF. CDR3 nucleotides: TGTGCCAGCTCACCCACAGCGGGAGCCGCCTATTACAATGAGCAGTTCTTC.

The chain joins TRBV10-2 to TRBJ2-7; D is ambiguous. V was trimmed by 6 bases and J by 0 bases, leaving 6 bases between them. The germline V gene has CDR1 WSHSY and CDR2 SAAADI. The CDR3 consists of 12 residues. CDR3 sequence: CASRVSSYEQYF. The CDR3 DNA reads TGCGCCAGCAGGGTTAGCTCCTACGAGCAGTACTTC.